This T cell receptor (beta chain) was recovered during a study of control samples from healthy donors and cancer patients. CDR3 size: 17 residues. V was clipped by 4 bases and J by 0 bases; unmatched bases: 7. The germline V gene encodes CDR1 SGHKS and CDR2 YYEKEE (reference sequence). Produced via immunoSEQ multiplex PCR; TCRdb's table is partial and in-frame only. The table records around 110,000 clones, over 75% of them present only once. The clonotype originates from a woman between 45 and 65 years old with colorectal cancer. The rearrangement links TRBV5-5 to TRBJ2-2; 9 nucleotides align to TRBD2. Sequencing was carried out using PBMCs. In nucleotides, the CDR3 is TGTGCCAGCAGCCAGTCACTAGCGGGTGCGAACACCGGGGAGCTGTTTTTT. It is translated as CASSQSLAGANTGELFF.